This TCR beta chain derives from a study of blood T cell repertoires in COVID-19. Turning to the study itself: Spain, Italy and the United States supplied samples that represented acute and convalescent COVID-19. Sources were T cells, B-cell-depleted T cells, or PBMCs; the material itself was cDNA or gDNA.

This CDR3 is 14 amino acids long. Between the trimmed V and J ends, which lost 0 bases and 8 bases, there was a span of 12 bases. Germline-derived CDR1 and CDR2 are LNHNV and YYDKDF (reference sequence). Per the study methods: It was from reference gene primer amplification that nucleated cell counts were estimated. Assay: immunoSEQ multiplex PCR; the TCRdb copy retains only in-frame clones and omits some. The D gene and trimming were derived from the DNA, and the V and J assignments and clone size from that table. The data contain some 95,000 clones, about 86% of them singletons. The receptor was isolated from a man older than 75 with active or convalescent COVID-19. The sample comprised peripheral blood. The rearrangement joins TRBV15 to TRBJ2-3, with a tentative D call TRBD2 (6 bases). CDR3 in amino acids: CATSRDRGIGTQYF. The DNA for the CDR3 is TGTGCCACCAGCAGAGACCGGGGGATTGGTACGCAGTATTTT.